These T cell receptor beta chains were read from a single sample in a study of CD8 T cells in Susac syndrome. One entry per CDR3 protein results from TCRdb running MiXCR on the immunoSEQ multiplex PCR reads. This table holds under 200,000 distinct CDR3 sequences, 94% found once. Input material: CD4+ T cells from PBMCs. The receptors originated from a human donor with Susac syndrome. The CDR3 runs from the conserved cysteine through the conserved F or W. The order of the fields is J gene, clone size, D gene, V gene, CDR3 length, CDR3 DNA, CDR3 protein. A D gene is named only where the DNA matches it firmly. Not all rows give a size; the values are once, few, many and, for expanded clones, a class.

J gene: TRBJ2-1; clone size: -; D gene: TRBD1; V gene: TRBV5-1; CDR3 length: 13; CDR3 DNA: TGCGCCAGCAGCCGGGGACAGAACAATGAGCAGTTCTTC; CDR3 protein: CASSRGQNNEQFF
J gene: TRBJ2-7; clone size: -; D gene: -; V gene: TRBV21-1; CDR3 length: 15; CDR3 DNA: TGTGCCAGCAGCAAAGGAGGGGCCTACTCCTACGAGCAGTACTTC; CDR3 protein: CASSKGGAYSYEQYF
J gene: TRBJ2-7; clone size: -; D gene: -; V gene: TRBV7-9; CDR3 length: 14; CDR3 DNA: TGTGCCAGCAGTCCAACGACGGCATTCCACGAGCAGTACTTC; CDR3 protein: CASSPTTAFHEQYF
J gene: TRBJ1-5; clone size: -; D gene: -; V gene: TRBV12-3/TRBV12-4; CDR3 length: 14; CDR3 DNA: TGTGCCAGCAGTTTCGCAGGCCGAGGACAGCCCCAGCATTTT; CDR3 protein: CASSFAGRGQPQHF
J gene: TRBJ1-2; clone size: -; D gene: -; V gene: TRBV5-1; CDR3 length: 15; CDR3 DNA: TGCGCCAGCAGCTCCGGTGGGGGAGCTAACTATGGCTACACCTTC; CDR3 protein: CASSSGGGANYGYTF
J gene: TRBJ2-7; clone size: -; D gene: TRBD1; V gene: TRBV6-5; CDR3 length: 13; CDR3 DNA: TGTGCCAGCAGCGACGACAGGGGCCACGAGCAGTACTTC; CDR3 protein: CASSDDRGHEQYF
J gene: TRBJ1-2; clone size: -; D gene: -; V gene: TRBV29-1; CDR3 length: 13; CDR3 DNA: TGCAGCGTTGATCGGCAGGGGACATATGGCTACACCTTC; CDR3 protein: CSVDRQGTYGYTF
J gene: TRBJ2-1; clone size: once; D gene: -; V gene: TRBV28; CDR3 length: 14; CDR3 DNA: TGTGCCAGCAGTTTACAGGGCAGAGGCAATGAGCAGTTCTTC; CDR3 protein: CASSLQGRGNEQFF
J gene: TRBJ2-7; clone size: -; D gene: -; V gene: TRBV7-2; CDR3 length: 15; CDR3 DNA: TGTGCCAGCAGCGGGGGAGGGGGGCCACCCTACGAGCAGTACTTC; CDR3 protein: CASSGGGGPPYEQYF
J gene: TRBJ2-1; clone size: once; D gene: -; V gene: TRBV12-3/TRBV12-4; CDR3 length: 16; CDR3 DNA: TGTGCCAGCAGTTTAGGAAGCCAGAGCTCCTACAATGAGCAGTTCTTC; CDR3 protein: CASSLGSQSSYNEQFF
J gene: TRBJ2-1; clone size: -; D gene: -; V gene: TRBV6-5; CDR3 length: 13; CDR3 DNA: TGTGCCAGCAGCGCGCGACTGGCCGTTGAGCAGTTCTTC; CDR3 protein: CASSARLAVEQFF
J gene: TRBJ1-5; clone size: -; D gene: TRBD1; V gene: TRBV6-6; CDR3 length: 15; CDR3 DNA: TGTGCCAGCAGCGATCGACAGGGCTGGGGTCAGCCCCAGCATTTT; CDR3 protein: CASSDRQGWGQPQHF
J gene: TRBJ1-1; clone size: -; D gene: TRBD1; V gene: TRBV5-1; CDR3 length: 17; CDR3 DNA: TGCGCCAGCAGCGGGGGACAGGGGGAGCAAGGGAACACTGAAGCTTTCTTT; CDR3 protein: CASSGGQGEQGNTEAFF
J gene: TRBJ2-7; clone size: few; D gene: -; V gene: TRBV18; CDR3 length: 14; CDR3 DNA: TGTGCCAGCTCACGCCGGGGGGCTGAAGACGAGCAGTACTTC; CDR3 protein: CASSRRGAEDEQYF
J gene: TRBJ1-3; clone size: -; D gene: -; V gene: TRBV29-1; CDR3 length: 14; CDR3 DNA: TGCAGCGTTGAACAGGGGTATTCTGGAAACACCATATATTTT; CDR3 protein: CSVEQGYSGNTIYF
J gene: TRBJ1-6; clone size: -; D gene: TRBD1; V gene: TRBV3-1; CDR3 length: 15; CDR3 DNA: TGTGCCAGCAGCTTCCGGGCAGGGGGGAACTCACCCCTCCACTTT; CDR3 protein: CASSFRAGGNSPLHF
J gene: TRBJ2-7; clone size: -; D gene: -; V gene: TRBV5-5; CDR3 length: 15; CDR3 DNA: TGTGCCAGCAGCTTGTCTTGGGACCCGGTCGACGAGCAGTACTTC; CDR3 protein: CASSLSWDPVDEQYF
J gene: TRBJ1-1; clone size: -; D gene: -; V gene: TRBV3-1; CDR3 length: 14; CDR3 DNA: TGTGCCAGCAGCCAAGATGCAGGCAACACTGAAGCTTTCTTT; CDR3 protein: CASSQDAGNTEAFF
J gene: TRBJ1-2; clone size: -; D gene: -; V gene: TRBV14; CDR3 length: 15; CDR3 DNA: TGTGCCAGCAGCCAAGGGGTTATAGGGGGCTATGGCTACACCTTC; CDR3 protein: CASSQGVIGGYGYTF
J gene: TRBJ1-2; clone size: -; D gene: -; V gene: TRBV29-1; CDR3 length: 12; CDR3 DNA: TGCAGCGTTGAGGAACAGGGCTATGGCTACACCTTC; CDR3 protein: CSVEEQGYGYTF
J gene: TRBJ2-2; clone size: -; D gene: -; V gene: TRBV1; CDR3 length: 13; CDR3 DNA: TGCACCAGCACCCAAGTCTCTCCCGGGGAGCTGTTTTTT; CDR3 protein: CTSTQVSPGELFF
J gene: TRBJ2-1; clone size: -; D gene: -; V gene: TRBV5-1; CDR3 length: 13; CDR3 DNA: TGCGCCAGCAGCTTGGGTTCGGGGAATGAGCAGTTCTTC; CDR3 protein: CASSLGSGNEQFF